This T cell receptor beta chain is from a study of blood T cell repertoires in COVID-19. Study details: The United States, Italy and Spain provided the acute and convalescent COVID-19 samples. The cDNA or gDNA used as material had been derived from T cells, B-cell-depleted T cells, or PBMCs.

The CDR3 contains 14 residues. Trimming cost V 6 bases and J 6 bases, with 17 bases left between them. Germline V lookup: CDR1 MNHEY, CDR2 SVGAGI. Patients at the Seattle site were enrolled during active infection and followed longitudinally. In the authors' methods: Amplified reference gene primers provided the basis for estimating nucleated cell counts. This table comes from immunoSEQ multiplex PCR, and its TCRdb copy is limited to in-frame clones, with some not included. D and trimming were read from the DNA, whereas the V and J calls and clone size are those reported in that table. Of some 160,000 clones listed, around 87% are singletons.

The rearrangement links TRBV6-5 to TRBJ1-2; D perhaps matches TRBD1 (5 bases). Sequenced sample: peripheral blood. This receptor was identified in a woman aged 80 or over with COVID-19, enrolled during active disease. In DNA form, the CDR3 reads TGTGCCAGCAGCCGAGCCGGGGGGAGTCATGGCTACACCTTC. Translation: CASSRAGGSHGYTF.